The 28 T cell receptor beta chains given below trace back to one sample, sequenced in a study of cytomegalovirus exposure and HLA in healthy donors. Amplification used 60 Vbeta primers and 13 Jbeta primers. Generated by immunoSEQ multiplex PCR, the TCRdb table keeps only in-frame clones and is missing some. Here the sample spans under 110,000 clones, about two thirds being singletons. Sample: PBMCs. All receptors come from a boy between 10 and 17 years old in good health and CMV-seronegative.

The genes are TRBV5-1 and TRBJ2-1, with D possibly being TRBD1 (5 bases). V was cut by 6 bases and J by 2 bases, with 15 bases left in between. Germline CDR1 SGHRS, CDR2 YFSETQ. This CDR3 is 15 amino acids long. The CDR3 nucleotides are TGCGCCAGCACCCGAGTTCCAGGGACCTACAATGAGCAGTTCTTC. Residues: CASTRVPGTYNEQFF.

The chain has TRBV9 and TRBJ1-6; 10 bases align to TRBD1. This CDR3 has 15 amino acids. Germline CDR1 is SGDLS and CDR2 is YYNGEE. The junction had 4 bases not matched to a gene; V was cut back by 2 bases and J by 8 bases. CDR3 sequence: CASSVSGTGDSPLHF. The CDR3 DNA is TGTGCCAGCAGCGTTTCCGGGACAGGGGATTCACCCCTCCACTTT.

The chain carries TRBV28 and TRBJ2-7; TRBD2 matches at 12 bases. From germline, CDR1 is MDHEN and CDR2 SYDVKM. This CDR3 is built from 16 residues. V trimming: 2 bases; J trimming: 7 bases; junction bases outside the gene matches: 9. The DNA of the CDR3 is TGTGCCAGCAGTTTAAATCCTAGCGGGAGGGTGAAGGAGCAGTACTTC. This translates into CASSLNPSGRVKEQYF.

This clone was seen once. The CDR3 nucleotides read TGTGCCAGCAGTGAAGACTATGCTAGCGGTAATGAGCAGTTCTTC. This gives the protein CASSEDYASGNEQFF. The V call is TRBV2, the J call TRBJ2-1; 7 nucleotides agree with TRBD2. Losses at the gene ends were 1 base for V and 7 bases for J; bases not matched to a gene: 7. The CDR3 has 15 amino acids. The germline gives CDR1 SNHLY, CDR2 FYNNEI.

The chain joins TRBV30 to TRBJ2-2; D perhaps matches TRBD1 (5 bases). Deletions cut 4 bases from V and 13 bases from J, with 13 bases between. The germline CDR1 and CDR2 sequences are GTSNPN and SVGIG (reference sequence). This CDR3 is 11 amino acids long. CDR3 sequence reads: CAWTGPRGLFF. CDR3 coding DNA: TGTGCCTGGACAGGGCCTAGGGGGCTGTTTTTT.

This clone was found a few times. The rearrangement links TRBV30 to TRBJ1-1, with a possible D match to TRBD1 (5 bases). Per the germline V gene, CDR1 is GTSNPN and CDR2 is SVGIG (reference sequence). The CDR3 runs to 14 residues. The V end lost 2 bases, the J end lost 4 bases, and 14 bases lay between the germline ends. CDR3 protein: CAWSPPGRGTEAFF. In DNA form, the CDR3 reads TGTGCCTGGAGTCCACCCGGAAGGGGCACTGAAGCTTTCTTT.

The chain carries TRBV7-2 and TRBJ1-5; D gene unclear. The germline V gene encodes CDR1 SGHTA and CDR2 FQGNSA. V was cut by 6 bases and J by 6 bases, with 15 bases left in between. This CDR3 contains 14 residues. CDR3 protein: CASRSDGISQPQHF. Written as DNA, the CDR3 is TGTGCCAGCAGAAGCGACGGCATCTCTCAGCCCCAGCATTTT.

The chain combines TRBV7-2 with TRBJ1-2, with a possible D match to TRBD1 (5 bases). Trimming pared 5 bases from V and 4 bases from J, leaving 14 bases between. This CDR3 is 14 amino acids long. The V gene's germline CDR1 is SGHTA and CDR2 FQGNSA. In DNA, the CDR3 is TGTGCCAGCAGCCTCCGACAGACCTCCTATGGCTACACCTTC. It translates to CASSLRQTSYGYTF.

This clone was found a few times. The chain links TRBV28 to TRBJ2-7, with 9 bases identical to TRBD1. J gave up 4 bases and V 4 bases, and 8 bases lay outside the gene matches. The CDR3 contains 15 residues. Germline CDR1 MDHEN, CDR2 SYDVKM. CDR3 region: CASSSQGTGMYEQYF. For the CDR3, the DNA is TGTGCCAGCAGTTCTCAAGGGACAGGGATGTACGAGCAGTACTTC.

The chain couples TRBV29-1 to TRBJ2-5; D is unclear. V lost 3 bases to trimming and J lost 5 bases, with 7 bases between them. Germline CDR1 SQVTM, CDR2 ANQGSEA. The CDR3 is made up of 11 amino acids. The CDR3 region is CSVDILETQYF. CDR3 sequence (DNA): TGCAGCGTTGATATCCTCGAGACCCAGTACTTC.

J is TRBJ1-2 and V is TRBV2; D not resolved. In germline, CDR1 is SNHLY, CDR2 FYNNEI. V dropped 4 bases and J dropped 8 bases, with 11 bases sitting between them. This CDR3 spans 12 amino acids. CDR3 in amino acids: CASSVREVGYTF. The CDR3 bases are TGTGCCAGCAGTGTTAGGGAGGTCGGCTACACCTTC.

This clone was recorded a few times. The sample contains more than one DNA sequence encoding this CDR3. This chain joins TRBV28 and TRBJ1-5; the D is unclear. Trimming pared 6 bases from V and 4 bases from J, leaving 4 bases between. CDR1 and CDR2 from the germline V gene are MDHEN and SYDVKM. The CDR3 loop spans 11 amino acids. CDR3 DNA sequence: TGTGCCAGCAGCCTTAATCAGCCCCAGCATTTT. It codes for CASSLNQPQHF.

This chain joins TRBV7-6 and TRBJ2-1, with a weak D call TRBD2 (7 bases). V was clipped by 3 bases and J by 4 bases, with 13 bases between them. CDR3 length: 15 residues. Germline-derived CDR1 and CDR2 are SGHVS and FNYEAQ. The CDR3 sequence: CASSLLAGAYNEQFF. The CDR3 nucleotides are TGTGCCAGCAGCTTGCTGGCGGGGGCTTACAATGAGCAGTTCTTC.

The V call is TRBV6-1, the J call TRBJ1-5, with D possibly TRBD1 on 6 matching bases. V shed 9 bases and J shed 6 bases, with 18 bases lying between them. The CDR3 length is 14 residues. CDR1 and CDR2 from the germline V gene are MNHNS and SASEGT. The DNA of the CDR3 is TGTGCCAGTTGGGAGGGGGGCTGGCGTCAGCCCCAGCATTTT. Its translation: CASWEGGWRQPQHF.

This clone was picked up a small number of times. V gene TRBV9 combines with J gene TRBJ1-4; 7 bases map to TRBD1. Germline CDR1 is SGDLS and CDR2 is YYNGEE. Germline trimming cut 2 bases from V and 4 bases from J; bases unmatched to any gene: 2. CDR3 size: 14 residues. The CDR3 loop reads CASSVRGNNEKLFF. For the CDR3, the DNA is TGTGCCAGCAGCGTCAGGGGGAATAATGAAAAACTGTTTTTT.

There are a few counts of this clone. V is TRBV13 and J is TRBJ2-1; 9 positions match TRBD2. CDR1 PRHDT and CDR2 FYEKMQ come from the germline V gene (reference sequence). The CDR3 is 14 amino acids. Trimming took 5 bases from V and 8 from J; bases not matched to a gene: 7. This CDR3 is CASSDSGRRYEQFF. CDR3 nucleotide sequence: TGTGCCAGCAGCGATAGCGGGAGAAGGTATGAGCAGTTCTTC.

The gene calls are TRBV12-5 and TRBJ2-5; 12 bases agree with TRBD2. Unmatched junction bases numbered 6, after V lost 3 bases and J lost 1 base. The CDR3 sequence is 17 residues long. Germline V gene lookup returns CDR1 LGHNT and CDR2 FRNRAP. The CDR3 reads CASGFPLAGGAQETQYF. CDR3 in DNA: TGTGCTAGTGGTTTCCCCCTAGCGGGGGGGGCCCAAGAGACCCAGTACTTC.

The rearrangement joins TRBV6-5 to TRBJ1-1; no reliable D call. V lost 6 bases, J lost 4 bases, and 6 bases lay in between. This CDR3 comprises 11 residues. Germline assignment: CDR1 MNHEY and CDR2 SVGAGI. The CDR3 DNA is TGTGCCAGCAGACGGGGCACTGAAGCTTTCTTT. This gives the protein CASRRGTEAFF.

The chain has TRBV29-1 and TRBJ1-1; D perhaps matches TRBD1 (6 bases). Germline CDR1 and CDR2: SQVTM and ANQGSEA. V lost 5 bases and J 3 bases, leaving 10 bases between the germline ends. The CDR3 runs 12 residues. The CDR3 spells CSVHRADTEAFF. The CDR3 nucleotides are TGCAGCGTTCACAGGGCAGACACTGAAGCTTTCTTT.

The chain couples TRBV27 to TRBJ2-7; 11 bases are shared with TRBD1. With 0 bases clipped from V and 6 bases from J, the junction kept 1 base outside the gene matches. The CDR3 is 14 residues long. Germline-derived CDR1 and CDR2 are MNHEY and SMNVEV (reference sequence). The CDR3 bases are TGTGCCAGCAGTTTATCGGACAGGGGGCGCGAGCAGTACTTC. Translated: CASSLSDRGREQYF.

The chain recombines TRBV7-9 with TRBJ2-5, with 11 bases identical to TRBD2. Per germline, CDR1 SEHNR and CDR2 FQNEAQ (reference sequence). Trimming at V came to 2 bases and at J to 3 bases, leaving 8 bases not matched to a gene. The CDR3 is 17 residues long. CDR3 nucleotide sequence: TGTGCCAGCAGCTTAAATTCTGCGACTAGCGGGAAAGAGACCCAGTACTTC. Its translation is CASSLNSATSGKETQYF.

The CDR3 nucleotides are TGTGCCAGCAGTTTAGGAGGGACAGTCTGGGTCGAGCAGTACTTC. This codes for CASSLGGTVWVEQYF. The chain recombines TRBV27 with TRBJ2-7; perhaps TRBD1 as D (7 bases). V lost 2 bases to trimming and J lost 6 bases, with 17 bases between them. CDR1 MNHEY and CDR2 SMNVEV come from the germline V gene (reference sequence). The CDR3 extends over 15 amino acids.

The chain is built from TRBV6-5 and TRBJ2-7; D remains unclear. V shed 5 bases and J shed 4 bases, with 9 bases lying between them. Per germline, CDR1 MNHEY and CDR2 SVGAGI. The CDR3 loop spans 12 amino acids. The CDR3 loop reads CASSRGRYEQYF. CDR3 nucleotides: TGTGCCAGCAGTCGCGGCCGATACGAGCAGTACTTC.

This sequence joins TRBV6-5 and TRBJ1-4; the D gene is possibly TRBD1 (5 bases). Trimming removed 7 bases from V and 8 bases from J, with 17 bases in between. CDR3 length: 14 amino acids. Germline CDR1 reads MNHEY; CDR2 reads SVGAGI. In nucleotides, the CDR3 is TGTGCCAGCAAACAGTCCTCTGGGGGGGAAAAACTGTTTTTT. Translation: CASKQSSGGEKLFF.

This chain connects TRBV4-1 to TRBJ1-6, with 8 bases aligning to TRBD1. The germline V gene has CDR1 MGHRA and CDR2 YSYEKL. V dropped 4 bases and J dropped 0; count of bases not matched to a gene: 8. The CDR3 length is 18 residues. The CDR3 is CASSLSGQGDSYNSPLHF. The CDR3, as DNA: TGCGCCAGCAGCCTGAGCGGACAGGGAGACTCCTATAATTCACCCCTCCACTTT.

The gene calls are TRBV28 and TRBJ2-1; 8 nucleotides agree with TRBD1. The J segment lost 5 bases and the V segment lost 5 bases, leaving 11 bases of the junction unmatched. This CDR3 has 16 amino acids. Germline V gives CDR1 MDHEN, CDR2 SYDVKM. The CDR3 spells CASSPLGTGNNNEQFF. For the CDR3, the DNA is TGTGCCAGCAGTCCGCTAGGGACAGGAAACAACAATGAGCAGTTCTTC.

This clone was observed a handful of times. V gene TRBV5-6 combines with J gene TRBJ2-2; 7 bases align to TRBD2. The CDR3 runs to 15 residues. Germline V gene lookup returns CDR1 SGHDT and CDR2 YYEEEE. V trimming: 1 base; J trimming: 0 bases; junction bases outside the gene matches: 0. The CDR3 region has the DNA TGTGCCAGCAGCTTGCGGGGGGCGAACACCGGGGAGCTGTTTTTT. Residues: CASSLRGANTGELFF.

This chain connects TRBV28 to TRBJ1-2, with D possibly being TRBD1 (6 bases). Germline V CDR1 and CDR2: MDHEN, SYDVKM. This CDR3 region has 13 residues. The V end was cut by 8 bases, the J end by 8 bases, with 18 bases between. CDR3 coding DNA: TGTGCCAGCGCCCCCCCACAGGGATCCGGCTACACCTTC. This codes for CASAPPQGSGYTF.